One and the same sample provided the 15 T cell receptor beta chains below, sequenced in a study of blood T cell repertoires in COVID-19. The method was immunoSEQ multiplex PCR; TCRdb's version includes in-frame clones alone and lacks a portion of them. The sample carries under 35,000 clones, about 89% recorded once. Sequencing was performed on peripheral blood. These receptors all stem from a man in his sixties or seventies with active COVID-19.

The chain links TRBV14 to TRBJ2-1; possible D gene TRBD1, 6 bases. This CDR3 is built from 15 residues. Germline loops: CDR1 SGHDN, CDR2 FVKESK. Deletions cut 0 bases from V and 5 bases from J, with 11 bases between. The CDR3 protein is CASSQDRTVNNEQFF. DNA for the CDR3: TGTGCCAGCAGCCAAGATCGGACAGTTAACAATGAGCAGTTCTTC.

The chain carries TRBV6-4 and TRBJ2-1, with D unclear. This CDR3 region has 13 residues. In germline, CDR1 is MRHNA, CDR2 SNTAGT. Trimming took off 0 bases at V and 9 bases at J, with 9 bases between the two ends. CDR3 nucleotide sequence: TGTGCCAGCAGTGACTCGATTATCGGTGAGCAGTTCTTC. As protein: CASSDSIIGEQFF.

CDR3 sequence reads: CASTGTTSYEQYF. The DNA of the CDR3 is TGCGCCAGCACCGGGACAACTTCCTACGAGCAGTACTTC. V and J are TRBV5-1 and TRBJ2-7, with a weak D call TRBD1 (6 bases). V was shortened by 6 bases and J by 1 base, with 11 bases between the two germline ends. Germline CDR1 reads SGHRS; CDR2 reads YFSETQ. The CDR3 is 13 amino acids. Using reference TRBV5-1 and TRBJ2-7 for the parts outside the CDR3, the full variable domain is KAGVTQTPRYLIKTRGQQVTLSCSPISGHRSVSWYQQTPGQGLQFLFEYFSETQRNKGNFPGRFSGRQFSNSRSEMNVSTLELGDSALYLCASTGTTSYEQYFGPGTRLTVT.

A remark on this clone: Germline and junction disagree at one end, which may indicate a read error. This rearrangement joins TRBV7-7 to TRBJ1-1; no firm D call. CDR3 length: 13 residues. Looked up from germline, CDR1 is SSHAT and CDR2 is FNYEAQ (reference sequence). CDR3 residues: CASSSTVNTEAFF. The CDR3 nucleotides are TGTGCTAGCAGCTCCACAGTGAACACTGAAGCTTTCTTT.

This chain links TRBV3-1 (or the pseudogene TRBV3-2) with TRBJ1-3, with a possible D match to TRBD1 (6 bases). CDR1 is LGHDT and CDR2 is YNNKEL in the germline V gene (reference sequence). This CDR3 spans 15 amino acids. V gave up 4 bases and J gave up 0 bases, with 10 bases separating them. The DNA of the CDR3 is TGTGCCAGCAGCCCGGACAGTTCCTCTGGAAACACCATATATTTT. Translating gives CASSPDSSSGNTIYF.

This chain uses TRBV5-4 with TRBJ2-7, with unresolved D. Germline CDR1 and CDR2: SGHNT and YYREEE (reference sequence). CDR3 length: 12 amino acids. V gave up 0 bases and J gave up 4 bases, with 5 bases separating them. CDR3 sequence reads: CASSLDTYEQYF. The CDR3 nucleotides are TGTGCCAGCAGCTTGGATACTTACGAGCAGTACTTC.

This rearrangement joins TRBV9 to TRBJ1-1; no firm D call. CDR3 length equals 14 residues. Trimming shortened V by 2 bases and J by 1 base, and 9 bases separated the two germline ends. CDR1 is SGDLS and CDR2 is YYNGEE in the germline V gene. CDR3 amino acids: CASSVEQKNTEAFF. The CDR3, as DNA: TGTGCCAGCAGCGTGGAACAGAAGAACACTGAAGCTTTCTTT.

CDR3: CASSHLSGRTGELFF. Here the CDR3 DNA reads TGTGCCAGCAGCCACCTTAGCGGGAGGACCGGGGAGCTGTTTTTT. V gene TRBV3-1 (or the pseudogene TRBV3-2) combines with J gene TRBJ2-2; TRBD2 aligns across 10 bases. The V and J ends lost 3 bases and 5 bases, in that order; junction bases with no gene match: 3. The CDR3 extends over 15 amino acids. Per germline, CDR1 LGHDT and CDR2 YNNKEL (reference sequence).

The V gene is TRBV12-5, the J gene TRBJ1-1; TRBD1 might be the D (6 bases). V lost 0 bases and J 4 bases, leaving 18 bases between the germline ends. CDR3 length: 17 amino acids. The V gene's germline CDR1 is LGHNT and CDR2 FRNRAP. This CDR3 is CASGLVVGRGWSTEAFF. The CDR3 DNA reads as TGTGCTAGTGGTTTGGTAGTGGGCAGGGGATGGAGCACTGAAGCTTTCTTT.

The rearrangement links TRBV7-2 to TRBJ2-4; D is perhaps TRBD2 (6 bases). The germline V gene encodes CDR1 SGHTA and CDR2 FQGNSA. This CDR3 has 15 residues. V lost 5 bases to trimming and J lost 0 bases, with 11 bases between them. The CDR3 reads CASSGRSRAKNIQYF. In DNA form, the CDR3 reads TGTGCCAGCAGCGGGAGGTCACGAGCCAAAAACATTCAGTACTTC.

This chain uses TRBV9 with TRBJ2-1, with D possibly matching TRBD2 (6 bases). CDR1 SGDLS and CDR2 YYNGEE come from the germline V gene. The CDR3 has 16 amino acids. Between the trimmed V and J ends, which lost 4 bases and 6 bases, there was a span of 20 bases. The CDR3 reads CASSSRLGKGGNEQFF. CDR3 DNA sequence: TGTGCCAGCAGCTCACGACTAGGGAAGGGTGGCAATGAGCAGTTCTTC.

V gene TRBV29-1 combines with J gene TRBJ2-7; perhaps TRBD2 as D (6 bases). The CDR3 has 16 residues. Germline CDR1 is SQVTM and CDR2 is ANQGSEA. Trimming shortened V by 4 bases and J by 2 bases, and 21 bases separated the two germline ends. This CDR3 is CSVGAGIHGAAYEQYF. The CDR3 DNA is TGCAGCGTTGGGGCGGGGATCCACGGAGCGGCCTACGAGCAGTACTTC.

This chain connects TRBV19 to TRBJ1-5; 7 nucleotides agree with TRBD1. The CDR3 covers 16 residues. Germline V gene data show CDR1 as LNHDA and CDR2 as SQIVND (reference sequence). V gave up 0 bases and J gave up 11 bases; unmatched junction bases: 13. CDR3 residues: CASSIEDRWRGQAQHF. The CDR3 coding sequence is TGTGCCAGTAGTATAGAGGACAGATGGCGAGGACAGGCCCAGCATTTT. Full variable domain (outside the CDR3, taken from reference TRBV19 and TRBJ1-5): DGGITQSPKYLFRKEGQNVTLSCEQNLNHDAMYWYRQDPGQGLRLIYYSQIVNDFQKGDIAEGYSVSREKKESFPLTVTSAQKNPTAFYLCASSIEDRWRGQAQHFGDGTRLSIL.

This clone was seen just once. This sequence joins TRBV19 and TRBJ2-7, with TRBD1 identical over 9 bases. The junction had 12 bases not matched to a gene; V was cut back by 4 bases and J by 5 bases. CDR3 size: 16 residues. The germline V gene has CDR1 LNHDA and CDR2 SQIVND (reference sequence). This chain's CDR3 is CASSRQKGTGLDEQYF. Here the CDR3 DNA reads TGTGCCAGTAGTAGACAGAAAGGGACAGGGCTCGACGAGCAGTACTTC.

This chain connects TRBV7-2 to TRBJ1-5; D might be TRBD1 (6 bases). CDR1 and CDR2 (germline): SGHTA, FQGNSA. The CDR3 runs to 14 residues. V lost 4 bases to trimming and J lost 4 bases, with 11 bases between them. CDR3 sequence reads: CASSSTGYNQPQHF. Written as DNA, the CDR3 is TGTGCCAGCAGCTCTACAGGGTATAATCAGCCCCAGCATTTT. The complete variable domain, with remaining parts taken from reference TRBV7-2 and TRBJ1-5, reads GAGVSQSPSNKVTEKGKDVELRCDPISGHTALYWYRQSLGQGLEFLIYFQGNSAPDKSGLPSDRFSAERTGGSVSTLTIQRTQQEDSAVYLCASSSTGYNQPQHFGDGTRLSIL.